This entry lists 10 T cell receptor beta chains sequenced from one sample in a study of cytomegalovirus exposure and HLA in healthy donors (dated by TCRdb to about 2017). The library came from the immunoSEQ multiplex PCR assay. For the multiplex PCR, a mixture combining 60 forward primers for TCR Vbeta segments and 13 reverse primers for TCR Jbeta segments was used. The table comes from immuneACCESS by way of TCRdb, which keeps in-frame sequences with V and J called. Part of the clones is missing from these tables; in studies checked, under half for an unresolved V gene and the rest for unknown reasons. This sample holds some 100,000 clones; 75% were observed only once. The ten top clones hold about 10% of the sample. The sequenced material came from PBMCs. These receptors all stem from a man aged 50-60 years in good health and CMV-seronegative.

CDR3 nucleotides: TGTGCCAGCAGCCCCGACACCGGGACTGGCAGCTATGGCTACACCTTC. Translation gives CASSPDTGTGSYGYTF. The chain uses TRBV5-8 and TRBJ1-2, with a weak D call TRBD1 (5 bases). Germline V CDR1 and CDR2: SGHTS, YDEGEE. The germline V and J ends were trimmed by 4 bases and 4 bases, with 20 bases remaining between them. This CDR3 contains 16 residues.

This chain joins TRBV29-1 and TRBJ2-4; TRBD1 matches at 7 bases. The CDR3 length is 15 residues. Germline CDR1 and CDR2: SQVTM and ANQGSEA. Trimming removed 7 bases from V and 1 base from J; junction bases left unmatched: 10. The CDR3 bases are TGCAGCGCACAGGGGATGGGAAGCGCCAAAAACATTCAGTACTTC. Protein sequence: CSAQGMGSAKNIQYF. Combining the CDR3 with reference TRBV29-1 and TRBJ2-4 gives the whole variable domain SAVISQKPSRDICQRGTSLTIQCQVDSQVTMMFWYRQQPGQSLTLIATANQGSEATYESGFVIDKFPISRPNLTFSTLTVSNMSPEDSSIYLCSAQGMGSAKNIQYFGAGTRLSVL.

This clone showed up just a few times. The chain couples TRBV7-9 to TRBJ2-7; D gene ambiguous. Trimming took off 1 base at V and 6 bases at J, with 7 bases between the two ends. Germline lookup yields CDR1 SEHNR and CDR2 FQNEAQ (reference sequence). CDR3 length: 12 amino acids. CDR3 bases: TGTGCCAGCAGCTTAGGAAGCTCCGAGCAGTACTTC. This sequence encodes CASSLGSSEQYF.

The chain recombines TRBV5-1 with TRBJ2-3, with 9 bases that match TRBD2. V shed 4 bases, J shed 4 bases, and the junction held 10 bases outside the gene matches. CDR1 and CDR2 (germline): SGHRS, YFSETQ. The CDR3 runs 16 residues. This chain's CDR3 is CASSLMRGGRADTQYF. The DNA for the CDR3 is TGCGCCAGCAGCCTTATGCGGGGGGGCCGGGCAGATACGCAGTATTTT.

The chain recombines TRBV9 with TRBJ1-1, with D perhaps TRBD1 (5 bases). This CDR3 region has 14 residues. Germline V gives CDR1 SGDLS, CDR2 YYNGEE. V was trimmed by 3 bases and J by 0 bases, leaving 9 bases between them. This CDR3 is CASSEGQMNTEAFF. CDR3 DNA: TGTGCCAGCAGCGAGGGGCAGATGAACACTGAAGCTTTCTTT.

The CDR3 DNA sequence: TGTGCCATTCAACCTCCCGGGAACTCCTACGAGCAGTACTTC. Translating it yields CAIQPPGNSYEQYF. V is TRBV10-3 and J is TRBJ2-7; a weak D match, TRBD2 (5 bases). Trimming shortened V by 9 bases and J by 0 bases, and 15 bases separated the two germline ends. Germline V CDR1 and CDR2: ENHRY, SYGVKD. The CDR3 extends over 14 amino acids.

The chain has TRBV29-1 and TRBJ1-4, with D possibly matching TRBD1 (6 bases). CDR1 is SQVTM and CDR2 is ANQGSEA in the germline V gene. V was shortened by 6 bases and J by 4 bases, with 15 bases between the two germline ends. This CDR3 is 14 amino acids long. This chain's CDR3 is CSVDLTGFNEKLFF. CDR3 in DNA: TGCAGCGTCGACCTGACAGGCTTTAATGAAAAACTGTTTTTT.

This clone was seen only a few times. The rearrangement links TRBV7-2 to TRBJ2-5, with TRBD1 as a possible D gene (6 bases). Looked up from germline, CDR1 is SGHTA and CDR2 is FQGNSA. The V and J ends lost 2 bases and 5 bases respectively, with 12 bases between them. The CDR3 loop spans 14 amino acids. The CDR3 region is CASSLQGKEETQYF. The CDR3, as DNA: TGTGCCAGCAGCTTACAGGGGAAGGAGGAGACCCAGTACTTC.

The rearrangement joins TRBV4-2 to TRBJ2-7, with a weak D call TRBD1 (6 bases). The CDR3 has 14 residues. Trimming removed 4 bases from V and 1 base from J, with 11 bases in between. Germline loops: CDR1 LGHNA, CDR2 YNFKEQ. This CDR3 reads CASSREQGSYEQYF. The CDR3, as DNA: TGTGCCAGCAGCCGCGAACAGGGTTCCTACGAGCAGTACTTC.

V usage is TRBV7-6 and J usage is TRBJ2-5; 9 nucleotides line up with TRBD1. The germline gives CDR1 SGHVS, CDR2 FNYEAQ. After removal of 5 bases from V and 4 bases from J, the junction contained 8 bases not matched to a gene. This CDR3 is 15 amino acids long. The CDR3: CASSPNRGHGETQYF. CDR3 nucleotides: TGTGCCAGCAGCCCGAACAGGGGGCATGGAGAGACCCAGTACTTC.